Below, one T cell receptor beta chain is given with its context. Its antigen is not known. The source of the sample is a study of lymphopenia after photon versus proton radiotherapy. Study conclusions and caveats: After lymphocyte nadir, photon-treated repertoires showed oligoclonal expansion, especially CD8+ Temra.

The CDR3 is made up of 15 amino acids. J gave up 5 bases and V 4 bases, and 9 bases lay outside the gene matches. Germline CDR1 and CDR2: SGDLS and YYNGEE. The method was immunoSEQ multiplex PCR; TCRdb's version includes in-frame clones alone and lacks a portion of them. The sample records over 50,000 clones, 70% to 90% being singletons. The genes are TRBV9 and TRBJ2-5; 9 bases fit TRBD2. Sequences were derived from peripheral blood, sampled from a patient treated with photon-based radiotherapy. The receptor was isolated from a man aged 40-49 years with gastric cancer. Here the CDR3 DNA reads TGTGCCAGCAGCTTGGGCGGGGGGGCCCCTGAGACCCAGTACTTC. Translated, it gives CASSLGGGAPETQYF.